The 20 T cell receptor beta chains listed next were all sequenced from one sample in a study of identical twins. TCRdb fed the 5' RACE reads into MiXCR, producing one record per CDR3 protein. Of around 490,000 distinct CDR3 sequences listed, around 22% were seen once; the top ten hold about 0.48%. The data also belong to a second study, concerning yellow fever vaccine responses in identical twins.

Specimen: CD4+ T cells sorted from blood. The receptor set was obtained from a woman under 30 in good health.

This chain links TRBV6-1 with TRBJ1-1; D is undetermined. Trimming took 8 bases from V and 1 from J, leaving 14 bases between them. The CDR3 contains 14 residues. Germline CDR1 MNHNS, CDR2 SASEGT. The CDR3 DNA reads TGTGCCAGCTCAGCTTCGGACGGGAACACTGAAGCTTTCTTT. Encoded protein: CASSASDGNTEAFF.

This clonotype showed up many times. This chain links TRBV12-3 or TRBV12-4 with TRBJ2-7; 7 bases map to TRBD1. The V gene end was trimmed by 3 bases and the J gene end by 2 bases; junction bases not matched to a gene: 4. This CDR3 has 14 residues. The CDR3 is CASSLGQRPYEQYF. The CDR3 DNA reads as TGTGCCAGCAGTTTGGGACAGCGCCCCTACGAGCAGTACTTC.

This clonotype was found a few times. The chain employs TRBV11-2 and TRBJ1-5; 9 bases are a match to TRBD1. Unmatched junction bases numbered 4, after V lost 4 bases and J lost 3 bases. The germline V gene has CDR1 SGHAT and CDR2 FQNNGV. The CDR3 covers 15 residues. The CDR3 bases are TGTGCCAGCAGCTCCGGGACAGGGAACAATCAGCCCCAGCATTTT. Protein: CASSSGTGNNQPQHF.

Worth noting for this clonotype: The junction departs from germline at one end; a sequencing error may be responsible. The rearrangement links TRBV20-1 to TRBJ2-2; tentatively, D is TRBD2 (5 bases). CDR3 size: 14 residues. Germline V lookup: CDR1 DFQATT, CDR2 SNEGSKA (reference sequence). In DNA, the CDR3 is TGCAGTGCTAGAGATGCACCGAGCACCGGGAAGCTGTTTTTT. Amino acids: CSARDAPSTGKLFF.

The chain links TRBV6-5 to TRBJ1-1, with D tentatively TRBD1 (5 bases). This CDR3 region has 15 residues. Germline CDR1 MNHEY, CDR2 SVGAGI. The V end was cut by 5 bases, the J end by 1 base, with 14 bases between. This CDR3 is CASSQSWGTNTEAFF. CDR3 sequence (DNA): TGTGCCAGCAGTCAGTCGTGGGGCACGAACACTGAAGCTTTCTTT.

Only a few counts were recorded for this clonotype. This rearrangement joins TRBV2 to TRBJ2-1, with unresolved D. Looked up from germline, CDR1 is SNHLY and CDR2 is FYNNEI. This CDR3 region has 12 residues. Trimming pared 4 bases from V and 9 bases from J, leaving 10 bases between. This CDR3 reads CASSGVRPEQFF. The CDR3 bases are TGTGCCAGCAGTGGGGTCCGCCCTGAGCAGTTCTTC.

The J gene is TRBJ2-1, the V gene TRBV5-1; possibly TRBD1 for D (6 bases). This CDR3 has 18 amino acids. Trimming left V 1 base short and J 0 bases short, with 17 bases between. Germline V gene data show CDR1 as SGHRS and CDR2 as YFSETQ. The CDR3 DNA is TGCGCCAGCAGCTTGAGCCTGACAGGAATGAGCTCCTACAATGAGCAGTTCTTC. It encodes CASSLSLTGMSSYNEQFF.

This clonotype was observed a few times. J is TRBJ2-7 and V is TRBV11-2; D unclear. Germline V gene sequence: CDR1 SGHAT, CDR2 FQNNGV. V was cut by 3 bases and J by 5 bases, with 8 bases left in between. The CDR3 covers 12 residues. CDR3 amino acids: CASSFQVHEQYF. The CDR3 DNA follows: TGTGCCAGCAGCTTCCAGGTCCACGAGCAGTACTTC.

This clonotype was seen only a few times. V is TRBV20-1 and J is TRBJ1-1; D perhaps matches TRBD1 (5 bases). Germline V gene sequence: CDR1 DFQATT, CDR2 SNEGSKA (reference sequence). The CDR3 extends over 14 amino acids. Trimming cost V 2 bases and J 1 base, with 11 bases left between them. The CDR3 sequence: CSARRGPGNTEAFF. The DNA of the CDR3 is TGCAGTGCTAGAAGGGGCCCGGGGAACACTGAAGCTTTCTTT.

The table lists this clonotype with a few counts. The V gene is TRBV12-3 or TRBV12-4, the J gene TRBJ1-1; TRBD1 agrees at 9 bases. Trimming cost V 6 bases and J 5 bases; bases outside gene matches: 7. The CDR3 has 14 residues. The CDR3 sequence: CASSRGTGNTEAFF. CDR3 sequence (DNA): TGTGCCAGCAGCAGGGGGACAGGGAATACTGAAGCTTTCTTT.

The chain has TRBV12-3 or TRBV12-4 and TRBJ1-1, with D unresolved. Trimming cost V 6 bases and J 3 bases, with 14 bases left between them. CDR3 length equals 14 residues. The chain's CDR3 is CASRPPGMHTEAFF. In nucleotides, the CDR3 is TGTGCCAGCAGACCCCCCGGAATGCACACTGAAGCTTTCTTT.

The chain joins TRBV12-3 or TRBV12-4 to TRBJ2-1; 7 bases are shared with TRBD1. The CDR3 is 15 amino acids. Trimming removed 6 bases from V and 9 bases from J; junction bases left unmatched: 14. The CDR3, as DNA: TGTGCCAGCAGGCTAGGGGACAGAATTCTTATTGAGCAGTTCTTC. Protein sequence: CASRLGDRILIEQFF.

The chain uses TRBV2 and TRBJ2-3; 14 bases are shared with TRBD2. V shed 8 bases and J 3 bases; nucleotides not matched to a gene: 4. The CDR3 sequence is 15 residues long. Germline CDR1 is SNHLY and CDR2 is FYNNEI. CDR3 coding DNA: TGTGCCAGCGGGGGGACTAGCGGGAGAACAGATACGCAGTATTTT. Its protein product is CASGGTSGRTDTQYF. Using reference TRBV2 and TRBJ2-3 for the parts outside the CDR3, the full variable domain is EPEVTQTPSHQVTQMGQEVILRCVPISNHLYFYWYRQILGQKVEFLVSFYNNEISEKSEIFDDQFSVERPDGSNFTLKIRSTKLEDSAMYFCASGGTSGRTDTQYFGPGTRLTVL.

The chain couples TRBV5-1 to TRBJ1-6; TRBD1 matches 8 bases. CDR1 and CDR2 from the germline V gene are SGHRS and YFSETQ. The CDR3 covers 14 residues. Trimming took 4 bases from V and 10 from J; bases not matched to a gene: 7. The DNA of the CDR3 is TGCGCCAGCAGCCTACAGGGGGAAGGATCACCCCTCCACTTT. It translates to CASSLQGEGSPLHF. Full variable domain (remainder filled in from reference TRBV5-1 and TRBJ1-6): KAGVTQTPRYLIKTRGQQVTLSCSPISGHRSVSWYQQTPGQGLQFLFEYFSETQRNKGNFPGRFSGRQFSNSRSEMNVSTLELGDSALYLCASSLQGEGSPLHFGNGTRLTVT.

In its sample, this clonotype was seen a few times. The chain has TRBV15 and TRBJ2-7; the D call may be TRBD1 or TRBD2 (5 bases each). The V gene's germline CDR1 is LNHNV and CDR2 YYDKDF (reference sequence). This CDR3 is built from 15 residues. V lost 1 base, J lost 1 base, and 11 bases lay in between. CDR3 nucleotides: TGTGCCACCAGCAGAGTAAGGGACGCATCCTACGAGCAGTACTTC. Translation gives CATSRVRDASYEQYF.

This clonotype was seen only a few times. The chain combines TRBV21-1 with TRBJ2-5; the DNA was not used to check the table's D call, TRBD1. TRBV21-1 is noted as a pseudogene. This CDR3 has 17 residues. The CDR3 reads CASSKDKGGVSQETQYF. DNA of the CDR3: TGTGCCAGCAGCAAAGATAAAGGGGGCGTCTCCCAAGAGACCCAGTACTTC.

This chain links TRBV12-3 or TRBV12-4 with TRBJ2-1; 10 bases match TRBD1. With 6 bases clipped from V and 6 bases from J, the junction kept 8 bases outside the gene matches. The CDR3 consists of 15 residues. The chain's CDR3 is CASRNGTGDSNEQFF. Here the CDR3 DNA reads TGTGCCAGCAGAAACGGGACAGGGGACTCCAATGAGCAGTTCTTC.

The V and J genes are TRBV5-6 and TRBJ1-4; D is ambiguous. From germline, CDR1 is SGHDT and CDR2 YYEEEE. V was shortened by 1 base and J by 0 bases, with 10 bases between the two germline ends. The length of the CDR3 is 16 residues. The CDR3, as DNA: TGTGCCAGCAGCTTGTCTCTGGAGCCAACTAATGAAAAACTGTTTTTT. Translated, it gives CASSLSLEPTNEKLFF.

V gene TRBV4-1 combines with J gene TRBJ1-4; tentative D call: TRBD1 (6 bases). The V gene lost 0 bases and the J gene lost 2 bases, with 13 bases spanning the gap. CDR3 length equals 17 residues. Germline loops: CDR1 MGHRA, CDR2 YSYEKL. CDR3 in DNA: TGCGCCAGCAGCCAAGAGGGTAACAGGGCTACTAATGAAAAACTGTTTTTT. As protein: CASSQEGNRATNEKLFF.

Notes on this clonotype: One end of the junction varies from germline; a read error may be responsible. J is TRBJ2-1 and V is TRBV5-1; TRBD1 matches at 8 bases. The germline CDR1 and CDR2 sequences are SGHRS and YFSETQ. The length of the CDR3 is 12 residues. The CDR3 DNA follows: TGCGCCAGCAGCTTGGCAGGGGGCTTGGGGATCTTC. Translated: CASSLAGGLGIF.